Listed below are T cell receptor beta chains from one sample, sequenced in a study of blood T cell repertoires in COVID-19. Sequencing was performed with immunoSEQ multiplex PCR; in TCRdb, only in-frame clones are kept and a portion is missing. Among around 330,000 clones listed, roughly nine tenths were seen once. The sequencing input was PBMCs or T cells enriched from blood (not recorded which). The receptors derive from a man between 60 and 75 years old who had recovered from COVID-19. CDR3s include the opening cysteine and the closing phenylalanine or tryptophan. Each record gives: J gene, V gene, clone size, CDR3 protein. Rows give clone size only sometimes, using once, few, many, or a class for an expanded clone.

j_call: TRBJ2-3
v_call: TRBV5-4
clone_size: .
cdr3_aa: CASSLAGFTTDTQYF

j_call: TRBJ1-1
v_call: TRBV9
clone_size: .
cdr3_aa: CASSDKTSGDTEAFF

j_call: TRBJ1-1
v_call: TRBV12-5
clone_size: once
cdr3_aa: CASEGPQNTEAFF

j_call: TRBJ1-5
v_call: TRBV29-1
clone_size: .
cdr3_aa: CSVGEGDQPQHF

j_call: TRBJ1-6
v_call: TRBV12-5
clone_size: .
cdr3_aa: CASGLTPGVRGSPLHF

j_call: TRBJ1-2
v_call: TRBV7-9
clone_size: .
cdr3_aa: CASSLFWDRVDGYTF

j_call: TRBJ1-6
v_call: TRBV6-5
clone_size: .
cdr3_aa: CASTLLTDNSDLHF

j_call: TRBJ2-7
v_call: TRBV10-1
clone_size: .
cdr3_aa: CAYPWRQGPPWTSGGAYEQYF

j_call: TRBJ2-3
v_call: TRBV7-2
clone_size: .
cdr3_aa: CASSPGLAGKDTQYF

j_call: TRBJ1-5
v_call: TRBV19
clone_size: .
cdr3_aa: CASSRGQGQHQPQHF

j_call: TRBJ2-1
v_call: TRBV5-1
clone_size: .
cdr3_aa: CASTQGSNEQFF

j_call: TRBJ2-1
v_call: TRBV12-5
clone_size: few
cdr3_aa: CASGLPGLVGQFF

j_call: TRBJ1-3
v_call: TRBV7-6
clone_size: .
cdr3_aa: CASSLAGSGNTIYF

j_call: TRBJ2-1
v_call: TRBV12-3/TRBV12-4
clone_size: .
cdr3_aa: CASSSRDRASRFF

j_call: TRBJ1-1
v_call: TRBV14
clone_size: .
cdr3_aa: CASSQWTGGWTEAFF

j_call: TRBJ1-5
v_call: TRBV19
clone_size: .
cdr3_aa: CASSIGQGQRDDQPQHF

j_call: TRBJ2-7
v_call: TRBV21-1
clone_size: .
cdr3_aa: CAMQTTSTYEQYF

j_call: TRBJ1-5
v_call: TRBV12-5
clone_size: .
cdr3_aa: CASGSDRERFQPQHF

j_call: TRBJ2-1
v_call: TRBV11-3
clone_size: .
cdr3_aa: CASSLEGRGGVSYNEQFF

j_call: TRBJ2-2
v_call: TRBV25-1
clone_size: .
cdr3_aa: CASGLGSGELFF

j_call: TRBJ2-7
v_call: TRBV19
clone_size: few
cdr3_aa: CASSSAAGASYEQYF

j_call: TRBJ2-1
v_call: TRBV10-3
clone_size: .
cdr3_aa: CAISVSTGNEQFF

j_call: TRBJ1-5
v_call: TRBV19
clone_size: .
cdr3_aa: CASIQDSNQPQHF

j_call: TRBJ2-1
v_call: TRBV6-2/TRBV6-3
clone_size: .
cdr3_aa: CASSKGGSSYNEQFF

j_call: TRBJ2-7
v_call: TRBV5-4
clone_size: .
cdr3_aa: CASSFSGGTYEQYF

j_call: TRBJ2-3
v_call: TRBV14
clone_size: few
cdr3_aa: CASRRTGWGTDTQYF

j_call: TRBJ1-3
v_call: TRBV5-6
clone_size: .
cdr3_aa: CASSLWVRGPGNTIYF

j_call: TRBJ2-7
v_call: TRBV10-3
clone_size: .
cdr3_aa: CAIGGTSSYEQYF

j_call: TRBJ2-7
v_call: TRBV3-1/TRBV3-2
clone_size: .
cdr3_aa: CASSQQHRSSYEQYF

j_call: TRBJ2-7
v_call: TRBV11-2
clone_size: .
cdr3_aa: CASSLDWTGPNHEQYF

j_call: TRBJ2-7
v_call: TRBV5-4
clone_size: few
cdr3_aa: CASSSGTSGLSSYEQYF

j_call: TRBJ1-4
v_call: TRBV19
clone_size: once
cdr3_aa: CASRDRGGSEKLFF

j_call: TRBJ2-3
v_call: TRBV5-1
clone_size: .
cdr3_aa: CASSSGQSTDTQYF

j_call: TRBJ1-4
v_call: TRBV15
clone_size: .
cdr3_aa: CATSPGRGLEKLFF

j_call: TRBJ2-7
v_call: TRBV7-8
clone_size: .
cdr3_aa: CASRSSPRQLKGYEQYF

j_call: TRBJ2-7
v_call: TRBV4-1
clone_size: .
cdr3_aa: CASSQVLASGGGYEQYF

j_call: TRBJ2-1
v_call: TRBV15
clone_size: .
cdr3_aa: CATSRDLGSFNEQFF

j_call: TRBJ2-2
v_call: TRBV18
clone_size: .
cdr3_aa: CASSPLAGGPGELFF

j_call: TRBJ2-1
v_call: TRBV4-3
clone_size: .
cdr3_aa: CASSPHADLGNEQFF

j_call: TRBJ1-2
v_call: TRBV5-1
clone_size: .
cdr3_aa: CASSFGQPNYGYTF

j_call: TRBJ1-2
v_call: TRBV4-2
clone_size: .
cdr3_aa: CASSQEVVQGPYGYTF

j_call: TRBJ2-3
v_call: TRBV4-3
clone_size: few
cdr3_aa: CASSHRTQLDRYTDTQYF

j_call: TRBJ2-2
v_call: TRBV3-1/TRBV3-2
clone_size: few
cdr3_aa: CASSQGISINTGELFF

j_call: TRBJ2-5
v_call: TRBV30
clone_size: .
cdr3_aa: CAWSQDRMGTQYF